What follows are 23 T cell receptor beta chains derived from one specimen sequenced in a study of shared clonotypes between healthy human individuals. The protocol was immunoSEQ multiplex PCR, while the TCRdb copy is restricted to in-frame clones and leaves out a portion. This sample has hundreds of thousands of clones; 74% occur once, and the top ten carry roughly 1.7%. Sequencing was performed on memory CD4+ T cells sorted from blood. Described subset: CD45RA-negative fraction. The origin of the receptors is a woman aged 25 to 39 in good health.

The V gene is TRBV11-2, the J gene TRBJ2-7; 7 bases are a match to TRBD2. CDR1 and CDR2 (germline): SGHAT, FQNNGV. The CDR3 is made up of 15 amino acids. J gave up 4 bases and V 6 bases, and 12 bases lay outside the gene matches. The CDR3 here is CASRPGGTVPYEQYF. The CDR3, as DNA: TGTGCCAGCAGGCCCGGGGGGACTGTCCCTTACGAGCAGTACTTC.

This clone was counted a few times. The gene calls are TRBV9 and TRBJ1-1, with D tentatively TRBD1 (5 bases). The CDR3 extends over 13 amino acids. From germline, CDR1 is SGDLS and CDR2 YYNGEE. Trimming removed 3 bases at V and 3 bases at J, with 9 bases between. This chain's CDR3 is CASSAGTDTEAFF. The CDR3 DNA is TGTGCCAGCAGCGCCGGGACCGACACTGAAGCTTTCTTT.

This chain links TRBV28 with TRBJ2-2, with D maybe TRBD1 (6 bases). The germline V gene has CDR1 MDHEN and CDR2 SYDVKM. Trimming pared 2 bases from V and 0 bases from J, leaving 16 bases between. The CDR3 is 18 amino acids. CDR3 nucleotides: TGTGCCAGCAGTTTACATTCTCCTGGGACAACGAACACCGGGGAGCTGTTTTTT. Amino acids: CASSLHSPGTTNTGELFF. The full variable domain, with the rest looked up from reference TRBV28 and TRBJ2-2, is DVKVTQSSRYLVKRTGEKVFLECVQDMDHENMFWYRQDPGLGLRLIYFSYDVKMKEKGDIPEGYSVSREKKERFSLILESASTNQTSMYLCASSLHSPGTTNTGELFFGEGSRLTVL.

The CDR3 DNA follows: TGTGCCTGGAGTGCAACCAGGCAACAGGGGCGGACTGAAGCTTTCTTT. It encodes CAWSATRQQGRTEAFF. The J gene is TRBJ1-1, the V gene TRBV30; 7 bases map to TRBD1. V lost 1 base, J lost 5 bases, and 13 bases stayed unmatched. Per the germline V gene, CDR1 is GTSNPN and CDR2 is SVGIG (reference sequence). The CDR3 sequence is 16 residues long.

The genes are TRBV19 and TRBJ2-3; 8 positions agree with TRBD2. CDR1 and CDR2 (germline): LNHDA, SQIVND (reference sequence). V gave up 4 bases and J gave up 6 bases; unmatched junction bases: 12. The CDR3 consists of 16 residues. Here the CDR3 reads CASSNLTGRAGDTQYF. The DNA for the CDR3 is TGTGCCAGTAGTAACCTCACCGGGAGGGCCGGGGATACGCAGTATTTT.

Notes on this clone: This likely stems from a read error, as it lies one base from a far larger clone. Other DNA sequences of this sample code for an identical CDR3. The chain couples TRBV19 to TRBJ1-5, with TRBD1 identical over 7 bases. V lost 3 bases and J lost 5; bases outside the gene matches: 1. The CDR3 runs to 13 residues. Germline assignment: CDR1 LNHDA and CDR2 SQIVND (reference sequence). CDR3 amino acids: CASSIQGDQPQHF. The CDR3, as DNA: TGTGCCAGTAGTATCCAGGGGGATCAGCCCCAGCATTTT.

The chain uses TRBV7-9 and TRBJ1-5, with D possibly being TRBD1 (5 bases). There are 14 residues in the CDR3. Germline CDR1 and CDR2: SEHNR and FQNEAQ (reference sequence). Trimming removed 4 bases from V and 9 bases from J, with 16 bases in between. DNA for the CDR3: TGTGCCAGCAGCTCGTTACAGGAGATTACGCCCCAGCATTTT. Amino acids: CASSSLQEITPQHF.

Concerning this clone itself: The same CDR3 arises from other DNA sequences in this sample as well. This rearrangement joins TRBV7-9 to TRBJ1-1, with unresolved D. Per germline, CDR1 SEHNR and CDR2 FQNEAQ (reference sequence). The CDR3 contains 15 residues. V was shortened by 0 bases and J by 1 base, with 9 bases between the two germline ends. The CDR3 DNA follows: TGTGCCAGCAGCTTAGCAGGCAGGAGGAACACTGAAGCTTTCTTT. This translates into CASSLAGRRNTEAFF. Complete variable domain (other parts from reference TRBV7-9 and TRBJ1-1): DTGVSQNPRHKITKRGQNVTFRCDPISEHNRLYWYRQTLGQGPEFLTYFQNEAQLEKSRLLSDRFSAERPKGSFSTLEIQRTEQGDSAMYLCASSLAGRRNTEAFFGQGTRLTVV.

V usage is TRBV6-1 and J usage is TRBJ1-2; D remains unclear. The CDR3 loop spans 15 amino acids. Germline lookup yields CDR1 MNHNS and CDR2 SASEGT. V lost 7 bases and J lost 4, with 19 bases in between. The CDR3 loop is CASNLKAGPGYGYTF. CDR3 nucleotides: TGTGCCAGCAATCTTAAAGCCGGGCCAGGCTATGGCTACACCTTC.

V usage is TRBV28 and J usage is TRBJ2-7, with D unresolved. V was cut by 6 bases and J by 7 bases, with 10 bases left in between. The CDR3 consists of 11 residues. Germline lookup yields CDR1 MDHEN and CDR2 SYDVKM. The CDR3 protein is CASRVGEEQYF. The DNA for the CDR3 is TGTGCCAGCAGGGTAGGAGAAGAGCAGTACTTC.

This clone was recorded only once. The chain uses TRBV10-2 and TRBJ1-2; 7 positions match TRBD1. CDR3 length: 14 amino acids. V trimming: 3 bases; J trimming: 4 bases; junction bases outside the gene matches: 5. Germline V gene lookup returns CDR1 WSHSY and CDR2 SAAADI. As DNA, the CDR3 is TGCGCCAGCAGTGACGGACAGGACCTCTATGGCTACACCTTC. The encoded protein is CASSDGQDLYGYTF.

This clone turned up a few times. This chain connects TRBV28 to TRBJ2-2; maybe TRBD1 (5 bases). The CDR3 spans 14 residues. Germline-derived CDR1 and CDR2 are MDHEN and SYDVKM. V was cut by 6 bases and J by 3 bases, with 11 bases left in between. The CDR3 region has the DNA TGTGCCAGCAGCTTTGACAGTCACACCGGGGAGCTGTTTTTT. Protein: CASSFDSHTGELFF. The full variable domain, completed using reference TRBV28 and TRBJ2-2, is DVKVTQSSRYLVKRTGEKVFLECVQDMDHENMFWYRQDPGLGLRLIYFSYDVKMKEKGDIPEGYSVSREKKERFSLILESASTNQTSMYLCASSFDSHTGELFFGEGSRLTVL.

The V and J genes are TRBV2 and TRBJ2-2; D is uncertain. This CDR3 contains 13 residues. The germline V and J ends were trimmed by 7 bases and 3 bases, with 9 bases remaining between them. Germline loops: CDR1 SNHLY, CDR2 FYNNEI. The CDR3 protein is CASTRRYTGELFF. CDR3 nucleotide sequence: TGTGCCAGCACCCGACGGTACACCGGGGAGCTGTTTTTT.

V usage is TRBV18 and J usage is TRBJ2-7; TRBD2 agrees at 9 bases. The V segment lost 4 bases and the J segment 2 bases; nucleotides outside the gene matches: 3. CDR3 length equals 14 residues. Germline CDR1 KGHSH, CDR2 LQKENI. The DNA of the CDR3 is TGTGCCAGCTCACATCCTAGCGGGACCTACGAGCAGTACTTC. Amino acids: CASSHPSGTYEQYF. The full variable domain, its missing parts supplied by reference TRBV18 and TRBJ2-7, is NAGVMQNPRHLVRRRGQEARLRCSPMKGHSHVYWYRQLPEEGLKFMVYLQKENIIDESGMPKERFSAEFPKEGPSILRIQQVVRGDSAAYFCASSHPSGTYEQYFGPGTRLTVT.

To note about this clone: Compared with germline, one end of the junction differs, possibly owing to a read error. Other nucleotide sequences from this sample produce the same CDR3. The chain employs TRBV28 and TRBJ2-6; 7 bases line up with TRBD1. Germline-derived CDR1 and CDR2 are MDHEN and SYDVKM. This CDR3 is 18 amino acids long. The CDR3 sequence: CASSAVTGSIPGANVLTF. CDR3 DNA sequence: TGTGCTAGCAGTGCCGTGACAGGGTCGATCCCCGGGGCCAACGTCCTGACTTTC.

V and J are TRBV28 and TRBJ1-2, with 7 positions matching TRBD1. The CDR3 sequence is 13 residues long. In germline, CDR1 is MDHEN, CDR2 SYDVKM. The junction had 4 bases not matched to a gene; V was cut back by 2 bases and J by 7 bases. Here the CDR3 DNA reads TGTGCCAGCAGTTTAACCTACAGGGGTGGCTACACCTTC. Translating it yields CASSLTYRGGYTF.

The chain carries TRBV11-3 and TRBJ1-1; D is undetermined. V lost 4 bases to trimming and J lost 0 bases, with 6 bases between them. This CDR3 is 13 amino acids long. Germline values: CDR1 SGHNT, CDR2 YENEEA. Here the CDR3 DNA reads TGTGCCAGCAGCTCTACGATGAACACTGAAGCTTTCTTT. Its translation is CASSSTMNTEAFF. Using reference TRBV11-3 and TRBJ1-1 for the parts outside the CDR3, the full variable domain is EAGVVQSPRYKIIEKKQPVAFWCNPISGHNTLYWYLQNLGQGPELLIRYENEEAVDDSQLPKDRFSAERLKGVDSTLKIQPAELGDSAVYLCASSSTMNTEAFFGQGTRLTVV.

The chain uses TRBV9 and TRBJ2-2, with D possibly called TRBD1 or TRBD2 (5 bases each). The V and J ends lost 4 bases and 3 bases respectively, with 13 bases between them. CDR1 is SGDLS, CDR2 YYNGEE, per germline. CDR3 length: 15 residues. The CDR3 DNA reads TGTGCCAGCAGCCGGGGCCATTTAGACACCGGGGAGCTGTTTTTT. It yields the protein CASSRGHLDTGELFF.

The V gene is TRBV5-1, the J gene TRBJ2-1, with D unclear. V was trimmed by 4 bases and J by 0 bases, leaving 11 bases between them. Germline V gene data show CDR1 as SGHRS and CDR2 as YFSETQ. The CDR3 has 15 amino acids. The CDR3 loop is CASSPAVGSYNEQFF. DNA for the CDR3: TGCGCCAGCAGCCCGGCGGTAGGCTCCTACAATGAGCAGTTCTTC.

In the case of this clone: Other DNA sequences of this sample code for an identical CDR3. The chain couples TRBV7-3 to TRBJ1-1; unclear D gene. The CDR3 sequence is 13 residues long. The V gene's germline CDR1 is SGHTA and CDR2 FQGTGA. The ends were cut back, 4 bases at V and 1 base at J, with 7 bases in the middle. In DNA form, the CDR3 reads TGTGCCAGCAGCTCGACGGGGAACACTGAAGCTTTCTTT. This gives the protein CASSSTGNTEAFF.

V and J are TRBV6-6 and TRBJ1-3, with D uncertain. The V and J ends lost 2 bases and 4 bases respectively, with 3 bases between them. In germline, CDR1 is MNHNY, CDR2 SVGAGI (reference sequence). CDR3 size: 12 residues. The CDR3 region is CASSYKGNTIYF. CDR3 sequence (DNA): TGTGCCAGCAGTTACAAAGGAAACACCATATATTTT.

This clone was counted a single time. The rearrangement links TRBV5-8 to TRBJ2-7, with D tentatively TRBD1 (6 bases). This CDR3 comprises 14 residues. The germline gives CDR1 SGHTS, CDR2 YDEGEE. V gave up 2 bases and J gave up 3 bases, with 12 bases separating them. The CDR3 is CASSFSGQFYEQYF. The CDR3 DNA reads as TGTGCCAGCAGCTTCTCTGGACAGTTCTACGAGCAGTACTTC.

The chain is built from TRBV6-1 and TRBJ2-1; D might be TRBD2 (6 bases). Trimming shortened V by 3 bases and J by 7 bases, and 16 bases separated the two germline ends. CDR1 and CDR2 (germline): MNHNS, SASEGT. The CDR3 sequence is 15 residues long. CDR3 sequence: CASSEEGLGVNEQFF. The DNA for the CDR3 is TGTGCCAGCAGTGAGGAGGGGCTTGGTGTAAATGAGCAGTTCTTC.